One and the same sample provided the 21 T cell receptor beta chains below, sequenced in a study of T cells in Graves' hyperthyroidism and ophthalmopathy. The source material, RNA transcripts, was used to amplify TCR beta CDR3 regions. A set of HTBI primers served as the primers for a first-round RT-PCR of the TCR CDR3. TCRdb fed the multiplex PCR reads into MiXCR, producing one record per CDR3 protein. This table has 330,000 or so distinct CDR3 sequences, about a sixth appearing once. Sequenced sample: blood. These receptor sequences come from a woman in her forties with Graves' ophthalmopathy.

This clonotype was seen ten or more times. The chain joins TRBV7-2 to TRBJ1-2; the D is unclear. V was cut by 1 base and J by 7 bases, with 7 bases left in between. This CDR3 is 12 amino acids long. From germline, CDR1 is SGHTA and CDR2 FQGNSA. CDR3 amino acids: CASSLEGSGYTF. CDR3 nucleotides: TGTGCCAGCAGCTTAGAGGGATCTGGCTACACCTTC. Complete variable domain (other parts from reference TRBV7-2 and TRBJ1-2): GAGVSQSPSNKVTEKGKDVELRCDPISGHTALYWYRQSLGQGLEFLIYFQGNSAPDKSGLPSDRFSAERTGGSVSTLTIQRTQQEDSAVYLCASSLEGSGYTFGSGTRLTVV.

The sample holds a few counts of this clonotype. The V gene is TRBV28, the J gene TRBJ2-7; TRBD2 is a possible D gene (6 bases). Germline assignment: CDR1 MDHEN and CDR2 SYDVKM. V gave up 5 bases and J gave up 0 bases, with 17 bases separating them. The CDR3 is 16 amino acids. The CDR3 region is CASSGRLDRGSYEQYF. The CDR3 bases are TGTGCCAGCAGTGGACGACTAGATCGAGGCTCCTACGAGCAGTACTTC. The full variable domain, with the rest looked up from reference TRBV28 and TRBJ2-7, is DVKVTQSSRYLVKRTGEKVFLECVQDMDHENMFWYRQDPGLGLRLIYFSYDVKMKEKGDIPEGYSVSREKKERFSLILESASTNQTSMYLCASSGRLDRGSYEQYFGPGTRLTVT.

The chain couples TRBV12-3 or TRBV12-4 to TRBJ2-1; 7 bases are shared with TRBD2. The CDR3 is 15 amino acids. Trimming removed 5 bases from V and 4 bases from J; junction bases left unmatched: 8. CDR3 DNA: TGTGCCAGCAGTCCAACTAGCGCGATATACAATGAGCAGTTCTTC. It codes for CASSPTSAIYNEQFF.

The sample holds many counts of this clonotype. The chain combines TRBV28 with TRBJ2-7, with 7 bases matching TRBD1. The CDR3 loop spans 14 amino acids. Germline CDR1 is MDHEN and CDR2 is SYDVKM. V dropped 7 bases and J dropped 4; count of bases not matched to a gene: 10. CDR3 sequence (DNA): TGTGCCAGCAACCCGACAGGGCAAGGATACGAGCAGTACTTC. As protein: CASNPTGQGYEQYF.

This clonotype was observed many times. The rearrangement uses TRBV28 and TRBJ1-5; a weak D match, TRBD1 (6 bases). Germline V lookup: CDR1 MDHEN, CDR2 SYDVKM. Between the trimmed V and J ends, which lost 4 bases and 7 bases, there was a span of 20 bases. This CDR3 comprises 16 residues. The CDR3 sequence: CASSSTDRFVSQPQHF. CDR3 nucleotide sequence: TGTGCCAGCAGTTCTACAGACAGGTTTGTGAGCCAGCCCCAGCATTTT.

This clonotype was observed at least ten times. The V call is TRBV27, the J call TRBJ2-7; D is uncertain. Germline V gives CDR1 MNHEY, CDR2 SMNVEV (reference sequence). Trimming removed 3 bases at V and 2 bases at J, with 11 bases between. The CDR3 is 14 amino acids. CDR3 in amino acids: CASSFRRQAYEQYF. CDR3 coding DNA: TGTGCCAGCAGTTTTCGTAGGCAGGCCTACGAGCAGTACTTC.

The sample holds many counts of this clonotype. The chain couples TRBV19 to TRBJ1-1; 7 nucleotides match TRBD1. Germline CDR1 and CDR2: LNHDA and SQIVND (reference sequence). J was trimmed by 5 bases and V by 5 bases; bases with no gene match: 8. The CDR3 consists of 14 residues. The CDR3 is CASSPEGAETEAFF. The CDR3 DNA sequence: TGTGCCAGTAGTCCCGAGGGGGCCGAGACTGAAGCTTTCTTT.

This clonotype turned up a few times. V and J are TRBV6-5 and TRBJ1-1, with D possibly being TRBD1 (6 bases). The CDR3 extends over 12 amino acids. V was cut by 7 bases and J by 10 bases, with 16 bases left in between. Germline CDR1 and CDR2: MNHEY and SVGAGI. In nucleotides, the CDR3 is TGTGCCAGCACTTTAGGACAGCGAGGAGCTTTCTTT. Translated: CASTLGQRGAFF.

This clonotype came up many times. The chain is built from TRBV4-3 and TRBJ1-2; 8 bases fit TRBD1. The CDR3 runs to 15 residues. Germline V CDR1 and CDR2: LGHNA, YSLEER. After removal of 2 bases from V and 6 bases from J, the junction contained 8 bases not matched to a gene. CDR3 in DNA: TGCGCCAGCAGCCAAATGGGACAGGCCGGGGATGGCTACACCTTC. This encodes CASSQMGQAGDGYTF.

This clonotype was recorded many times. The gene calls are TRBV5-1 and TRBJ2-7; the match to TRBD2 covers 11 bases. Trimming cost V 3 bases and J 3 bases; bases outside gene matches: 5. Germline loops: CDR1 SGHRS, CDR2 YFSETQ. This CDR3 is built from 15 residues. CDR3 protein: CASSSRLAGSYEQYF. CDR3 bases: TGCGCCAGCAGCTCCAGACTAGCGGGGAGCTACGAGCAGTACTTC. The full variable domain, rest sourced from reference TRBV5-1 and TRBJ2-7, is KAGVTQTPRYLIKTRGQQVTLSCSPISGHRSVSWYQQTPGQGLQFLFEYFSETQRNKGNFPGRFSGRQFSNSRSEMNVSTLELGDSALYLCASSSRLAGSYEQYFGPGTRLTVT.

There are a few counts of this clonotype. This chain connects TRBV7-2 to TRBJ1-6; weak D call: TRBD1 (6 bases). Germline CDR1 and CDR2: SGHTA and FQGNSA. Trimming left V 4 bases short and J 10 bases short, with 17 bases between. The CDR3 contains 15 residues. Here the CDR3 DNA reads TGTGCCAGCAGCTCATACAGGGCTTCGCGATCACCCCTCCACTTT. Protein sequence: CASSSYRASRSPLHF.

This clonotype has ten or more counts. V usage is TRBV6-5 and J usage is TRBJ2-7; D gene uncertain. This CDR3 is built from 11 residues. V lost 5 bases and J lost 7, with 9 bases in between. CDR1 MNHEY and CDR2 SVGAGI come from the germline V gene. The CDR3 nucleotides are TGTGCCAGCAGTCGGACGCAGGAGCAGTACTTC. It encodes CASSRTQEQYF.

This clonotype was counted a few times. The chain employs TRBV9 and TRBJ2-2; D possibly matches TRBD1 or TRBD2 (5 bases each). V was trimmed by 5 bases and J by 4 bases, leaving 9 bases between them. Germline values: CDR1 SGDLS, CDR2 YYNGEE. This CDR3 is built from 13 residues. The CDR3 bases are TGTGCCAGCAGGGGGGATACCACCGGGGAGCTGTTTTTT. Its protein product is CASRGDTTGELFF.

Notes on this clonotype: A read error is possible here, since a much larger clone lies one base away. The V gene is TRBV2, the J gene TRBJ1-6; maybe TRBD1 (5 bases). Germline values: CDR1 SNHLY, CDR2 FYNNEI. Trimming took 6 bases from V and 8 from J, leaving 17 bases between them. This CDR3 contains 15 residues. CDR3 bases: TGTGCCAGCAGCCCCGCGACCAGGGCATATTCACCCCTCCACTTT. It specifies CASSPATRAYSPLHF.

This clonotype was observed at least ten times. V usage is TRBV6-1 and J usage is TRBJ2-5; D is possibly TRBD2 (5 bases). CDR1 MNHNS and CDR2 SASEGT come from the germline V gene. The CDR3 length is 14 residues. With 4 bases removed from V and 5 bases from J, the gap between germline ends came to 14 bases. This chain's CDR3 is CASSALGGGETQYF. The CDR3 DNA is TGTGCCAGCAGTGCTTTAGGAGGCGGGGAGACCCAGTACTTC.

This rearrangement joins TRBV7-6 to TRBJ2-2; 7 bases match TRBD2. The CDR3 is 15 residues long. V was pared by 2 bases and J by 8 bases, with 8 bases of the junction left unmatched. Germline V gene sequence: CDR1 SGHVS, CDR2 FNYEAQ. The CDR3 here is CASSLSASGGGELFF. In DNA, the CDR3 is TGTGCCAGCAGCTTATCGGCTAGCGGTGGTGGGGAGCTGTTTTTT.

In this sample, this clonotype turned up many times. The chain has TRBV6-1 and TRBJ1-2, with D unresolved. The germline V gene has CDR1 MNHNS and CDR2 SASEGT. Between the trimmed V and J ends, which lost 6 bases and 2 bases, there was a span of 13 bases. The CDR3 is made up of 14 amino acids. CDR3 in amino acids: CASSPRGLNYGYTF. In DNA form, the CDR3 reads TGTGCCAGCAGCCCACGAGGACTGAACTATGGCTACACCTTC.

The table lists this clonotype with many counts. The rearrangement uses TRBV29-1 and TRBJ2-5, with D possibly matching TRBD2 (6 bases). Germline V gene data show CDR1 as SQVTM and CDR2 as ANQGSEA. Trimming took 8 bases from V and 5 from J, leaving 18 bases between them. There are 13 residues in the CDR3. CDR3 bases: TGCAGCTCAGGTGAGGTCGCGGGGGAGACCCAGTACTTC. This gives the protein CSSGEVAGETQYF.

In its sample, this clonotype was seen many times. The rearrangement uses TRBV19 and TRBJ1-5, with D tentatively TRBD1 (5 bases). Germline assignment: CDR1 LNHDA and CDR2 SQIVND (reference sequence). Trimming stripped 4 bases from V and 2 bases from J, with 15 bases between. The CDR3 contains 16 residues. In DNA form, the CDR3 reads TGTGCCAGTAGTACCCGACGGAGAGGGGGCAATCAGCCCCAGCATTTT. It translates to CASSTRRRGGNQPQHF.

This clonotype has a count of ten or more. The rearrangement links TRBV12-3 or TRBV12-4 to TRBJ1-2; D possibly corresponds to TRBD1 (6 bases). CDR3 length: 16 amino acids. With 4 bases removed from V and 3 bases from J, the gap between germline ends came to 18 bases. The chain's CDR3 is CASSSLRGRVDYGYTF. CDR3 nucleotides: TGTGCCAGCAGTTCCTTAAGGGGGAGGGTAGACTATGGCTACACCTTC.

There are many counts of this clonotype. V usage is TRBV3-1 and J usage is TRBJ1-1; D is uncertain. Trimming shortened V by 4 bases and J by 6 bases, and 15 bases separated the two germline ends. This CDR3 comprises 14 residues. Germline V gives CDR1 LGHDT, CDR2 YNNKEL (reference sequence). This chain's CDR3 is CASSRGGGGAEAFF. DNA for the CDR3: TGTGCCAGCAGCCGTGGTGGCGGTGGCGCTGAAGCTTTCTTT.